This is a list of T cell receptor beta chains from one sample in a study of cytomegalovirus exposure and HLA in healthy donors. Assay: immunoSEQ multiplex PCR; the TCRdb copy retains only in-frame clones and omits some. This sample carries some 86,000 clones, approximately 70% of them seen once, and the ten largest clones take roughly 2%. The material sequenced was PBMCs. These receptors were taken from a man aged 25 to 40 in good health and CMV-seronegative. Each CDR3 is given without its conserved first and last residue.

TRBJ2-7	TRBV7-8	ASSPAGTYEQY
TRBJ2-3	TRBV6-5	ASSYSISGTDTQY
TRBJ1-1	TRBV6-1	ASSVAGNTEAF
TRBJ1-4	TRBV7-9	ASRLGTGNEKLF
TRBJ2-3	TRBV11-2	ASSLDSGNTDTQY
TRBJ2-2	TRBV9	ASSGGGVNTGELF
TRBJ2-4	TRBV27	ASSLGLAGIAKNIQY
TRBJ2-7	TRBV2	ASTVNSYEQY
TRBJ1-1	TRBV5-4	ASSRGQGYMNTEAF
TRBJ2-7	TRBV10-3	AITEGQGTPEQY
TRBJ1-2	TRBV14	ASSPANYGYT
TRBJ2-1	TRBV5-1	ASSLHPGTDARNEQF
TRBJ1-1	TRBV7-9	ASSMGTVYTEAF
TRBJ2-4	TRBV6-1	ASIIQDQGSNIQY
TRBJ1-2	TRBV5-4	ASSFNTGDPNGYT
TRBJ1-2	TRBV20-1	SATGSRGYT
TRBJ1-2	TRBV7-6	ASSPQAGNYGYT
-	TRBV29-1	SVGRTGSSYEQY
TRBJ1-1	TRBV19	ASTMGGPAF
TRBJ1-5	TRBV15	ATSRVQTENQPQH
TRBJ2-7	TRBV6-6	ASSYRVRTGVYEQY
TRBJ1-5	TRBV6-6	ATQTIRSQPQH
TRBJ2-7	TRBV7-8	ASSSRDRAEQY
TRBJ2-2	TRBV30	AWRGLAGYNGELF
TRBJ1-4	TRBV5-1	ASSLGPGRSEKLF
TRBJ1-1	TRBV5-1	ASSFSLEDYNTEAF
TRBJ1-2	TRBV9	ASSPREADFYGYT
TRBJ2-1	TRBV9	ASSTHPVDRGYLDNEQF
TRBJ2-1	TRBV14	ASSQPLRGAHNEQF
TRBJ2-7	TRBV10-2	ASSTSVTYEQY
TRBJ2-3	TRBV18	ASSQNLSPDTQY
TRBJ2-2	TRBV5-1	ASSFGATNTGELF
TRBJ1-1	TRBV9	ASSVVGVEYTEAF
TRBJ2-7	TRBV6-5	ASSYQGTGTYEQY
TRBJ1-1	TRBV27	ASRIGTYAF
TRBJ1-1	TRBV5-4	ASSFEVGGEAF
TRBJ1-5	TRBV4-2	ASRPGGRGDVQPQH
TRBJ2-2	TRBV30	AWSGTAIPSLNTGELF
TRBJ2-7	TRBV5-1	ASSLGVRGFGGDEQY
TRBJ2-7	TRBV15	ATRGSSYEQY
TRBJ2-7	TRBV29-1	SADGDFWEQY
TRBJ1-1	TRBV7-9	ASSLRGGPSNTEAF
TRBJ1-2	TRBV5-6	ASSSDRWGYT
TRBJ2-5	TRBV6-4	ASSDSRETQY
TRBJ1-2	TRBV28	ASSLGQAVGYT